The clone carrying this TCR beta chain came up once. V was clipped by 8 bases and J by 2 bases; unmatched bases: 2. The CDR3 loop spans 12 amino acids. Germline CDR1 reads SGHNT; CDR2 reads YENEEA. Under the authors' procedure: Amplification of reference gene primers provided the estimated nucleated cell counts. Clones were sequenced by immunoSEQ multiplex PCR, and TCRdb holds only the in-frame ones, with some missing. Clone size and V and J calls were adopted from that table, with D and trimming inferred from the DNA. Of under 350,000 clones listed, 85% to 90% are singletons. The data were taken from a study of blood T cell repertoires in COVID-19. The wider study: Donors in the United States, Italy and Spain gave samples during acute or convalescent COVID-19. PBMCs, B-cell-depleted T cells, or T cells were the source of the cDNA or gDNA that made up the material.

Seattle researchers signed up patients amid active infection and tracked them longitudinally. Material for sequencing was peripheral blood. The source of this sequence is a woman under 40 with COVID-19, enrolled during active disease. The chain combines TRBV11-3 with TRBJ2-5; 7 bases are a match to TRBD1. The CDR3 DNA reads TGTGCCAGCGGCAGGGGGCAAGAGACCCAGTACTTC. Translation: CASGRGQETQYF. Combining the CDR3 with reference TRBV11-3 and TRBJ2-5 gives the whole variable domain EAGVVQSPRYKIIEKKQPVAFWCNPISGHNTLYWYLQNLGQGPELLIRYENEEAVDDSQLPKDRFSAERLKGVDSTLKIQPAELGDSAVYLCASGRGQETQYFGPGTRLLVL.